This T cell receptor (beta chain) was sequenced during a study of breast tumors, draining lymph nodes, adjacent tissues (dated by TCRdb to about 2016). In terms of the full investigation: In breast cancer patients, the study compared the TCR beta repertoires of tumor, adjacent nontumor tissue and axillary lymph nodes. In human breast cancer, the study set out to evaluate how tumor, surrounding tissue and draining lymph node repertoires relate to one another and whether T cells may move between these sites. The full study reports these points: T-cell repertoire diversity in tumors was found to be lower than in lymph nodes but higher than in nontumor tissue, and preferential V and J gene usage was observed. Tumor and nontumor tissue repertoires were found to be significantly more similar in luminal-like than in basal-like breast cancer. The conclusion that tumor T cells originate in lymph nodes was presented as consistent with a hypothesis rather than as directly demonstrated. A scenario in which most tumor T cells derive from the lymph node and then expand within tumor tissue was judged to be consistent with the data.

CDR1 and CDR2 (SEHNR, FQNEAQ) derive from the germline V gene (reference sequence). Spanning cysteine to phenylalanine, the CDR3 consists of 18 amino acids. The read is trimmed to its CDR3 DNA, 54 bases read in frame from base 1. Notes on this clonotype: Its antigen is not yet known. A read error may account for a junction end that differs from germline.

Lymph node samples came from the axillary draining lymph nodes of breast cancer patients. The listed sequencing device is Illumina HiSeq 2000. TCR beta chain libraries were generated by multiplex PCR amplification. High-throughput sequencing was used to analyze the amplified TCR beta chain products. The raw public reads went through TCRdb reprocessing: fastp at Q25, MiXCR clone calling, in-frame beta chains kept. Rows with a matching CDR3 protein are joined into one entry that keeps the most common DNA and genes. The sample table records a few hundred thousand distinct CDR3 sequences; 34% of these occur just once. The ten largest clones represent approximately 3.5% of the sample.

The TCR sequence derives from a female donor with breast cancer. Some clones in this sample may be carry-over from other donors' samples. Sequencing input: axillary lymph node tissue. Recombination joined TRBV7-9 with TRBJ2-6; perhaps TRBD1 is the D gene, with 5 bases matching. The CDR3 loop reads CASSPKDPSVSGAHVLTF. The DNA is TGTGCCAGCAGCCCCAAGGACCCCTCCGTTTCTGGGGCCCACGTCCTGACTTTC. Full variable domain (CDR3 extended with the reference TRBV7-9 and TRBJ2-6 proteins): DTGVSQNPRHKITKRGQNVTFRCDPISEHNRLYWYRQTLGQGPEFLTYFQNEAQLEKSRLLSDRFSAERPKGSFSTLEIQRTEQGDSAMYLCASSPKDPSVSGAHVLTFGAGSRLTVL.